The present entry profiles one T cell receptor beta chain with its context. No antigen is known for it. The sample originates from a study of T-cell memory formation after mild COVID-19. The study's findings and limits: Cross-reactive memory appears to have joined, as suggested by some responding clones showing up in pre-infection memory. Specificity for SARS-CoV-2 was not confirmed among the second-wave clones peaking on day 37.

MiXCR, run by TCRdb on the 5' RACE reads, gives a single entry per CDR3 protein. The repertoire holds about 160,000 distinct CDR3 sequences, with roughly 31% as singletons. The V and J ends lost 2 bases and 5 bases respectively, with 11 bases between them. The CDR3 runs 14 residues. This clonotype was sampled from an adult woman who had mild COVID-19 (a few samples of this study predate the infection). Cell type and time point are not known. The sample comprised PBMCs or a T cell subset sorted from them (not recorded which). The rearrangement uses TRBV12-3 or TRBV12-4 and TRBJ2-3; D unresolved. The CDR3 loop reads CASSLSPLGDTQYF. In DNA form, the CDR3 reads TGTGCCAGCAGTTTATCGCCCTTGGGAGATACGCAGTATTTT.